The entry that follows covers one T cell receptor (beta chain) sequence. Trimming took off 5 bases at V and 2 bases at J, with 14 bases between the two ends. CDR3 size: 15 residues. Germline V gene data show CDR1 as SGHTA and CDR2 as FQGNSA. Method: immunoSEQ multiplex PCR; TCRdb's copy keeps in-frame clones and lacks some. The sample has about 160,000 clones, approximately 92% seen once. The sample comes from a study of blood T cell repertoires in COVID-19. Sequenced input: peripheral blood. This receptor was taken from a woman in her forties or fifties with acute or convalescent COVID-19. The chain employs TRBV7-2 and TRBJ2-3, with D possibly being TRBD2 (6 bases). CDR3 nucleotides: TGTGCCAGCAGCAAACGCGGAGGGTTCACAGATACGCAGTATTTT. This codes for CASSKRGGFTDTQYF.